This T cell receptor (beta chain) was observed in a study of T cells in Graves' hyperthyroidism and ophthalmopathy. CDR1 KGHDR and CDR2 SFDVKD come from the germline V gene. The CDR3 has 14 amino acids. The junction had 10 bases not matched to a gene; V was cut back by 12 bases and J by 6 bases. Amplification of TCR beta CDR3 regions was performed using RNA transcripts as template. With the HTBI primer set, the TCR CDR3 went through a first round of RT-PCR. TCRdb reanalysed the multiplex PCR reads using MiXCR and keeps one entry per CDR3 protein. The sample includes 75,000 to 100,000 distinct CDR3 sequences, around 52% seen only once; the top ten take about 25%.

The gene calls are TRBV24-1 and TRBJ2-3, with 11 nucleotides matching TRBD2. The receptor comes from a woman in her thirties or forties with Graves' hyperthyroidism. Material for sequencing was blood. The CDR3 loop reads CAGSRRTSGDTQYF. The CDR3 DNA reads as TGTGCCGGCAGCCGCCGGACTAGCGGGGATACGCAGTATTTT.